These 26 T cell receptor beta chains originate from one sample sequenced in a study of T-cell reconstitution after alpha-beta-depleted transplantation in children. The library targeted TCRbeta and was prepared with unique molecular identifiers. One entry per CDR3 protein, called by TCRdb with MiXCR from the PCR reads. The sample includes around 370,000 distinct CDR3 sequences, around 15% of them seen just once. The sample here was PBMCs, mostly from graft donor cells, taken 360 days after TCRalphabeta/CD19-depleted stem cell transplant. The receptor source for this set is a male patient under 10 years old who had a stem cell transplant for acute lymphoblastic leukemia, so the T cells may come from the graft donor.

There are a few counts of this clonotype. The V call is TRBV11-2, the J call TRBJ2-2; 9 bases agree with TRBD2. The CDR3 contains 16 residues. V shed 2 bases and J 6 bases; nucleotides not matched to a gene: 7. The germline V gene has CDR1 SGHAT and CDR2 FQNNGV. CDR3 region: CASSLFRAGGAGELFF. Written as DNA, the CDR3 is TGTGCCAGCAGCTTATTTCGCGCGGGAGGGGCCGGGGAGCTGTTTTTT.

The table lists this clonotype with many counts. This chain connects TRBV6-2 or TRBV6-3 to TRBJ1-1; D unresolved. Germline V gene sequence: CDR1 MNHEY, CDR2 SVGEGT. V gave up 3 bases and J gave up 1 base, with 6 bases separating them. The CDR3 is made up of 13 amino acids. This chain's CDR3 is CASSYWANTEAFF. The CDR3, as DNA: TGTGCCAGCAGTTATTGGGCGAACACTGAAGCTTTCTTT.

The table lists this clonotype with a few counts. The V gene is TRBV7-3, the J gene TRBJ2-1, with D tentatively TRBD2 (5 bases). The V gene lost 2 bases and the J gene lost 7 bases, with 15 bases spanning the gap. The CDR3 consists of 15 residues. Germline loops: CDR1 SGHTA, CDR2 FQGTGA. In DNA form, the CDR3 reads TGTGCCAGCAGCTTAGAGGGCCCGATCTGGAATGAGCAGTTCTTC. It encodes CASSLEGPIWNEQFF.

V gene TRBV7-2 combines with J gene TRBJ2-5, with 7 bases lining up with TRBD2. J gave up 9 bases and V 5 bases, and 12 bases lay outside the gene matches. This CDR3 has 14 residues. Germline lookup yields CDR1 SGHTA and CDR2 FQGNSA. CDR3 DNA sequence: TGTGCCAGCAGCCCGCCGGGACGTGCGGGGGCCCAGTACTTC. This gives the protein CASSPPGRAGAQYF.

This clonotype was found a few times. The chain has TRBV7-9 and TRBJ2-1; D is possibly TRBD2 (5 bases). Trimming shortened V by 1 base and J by 15 bases, and 13 bases separated the two germline ends. This CDR3 contains 12 residues. CDR1 is SEHNR, CDR2 FQNEAQ, per germline (reference sequence). CDR3: CASSLDATKLFF. CDR3 nucleotide sequence: TGTGCCAGCAGCTTAGATGCGACTAAGTTGTTCTTC.

The sample holds many counts of this clonotype. This rearrangement joins TRBV29-1 to TRBJ2-2; a weak D match, TRBD1 (5 bases). This CDR3 is 11 amino acids long. CDR1 SQVTM and CDR2 ANQGSEA come from the germline V gene. V dropped 6 bases and J dropped 9 bases, with 11 bases sitting between them. The CDR3, as DNA: TGCAGCGTGAGTCAGGGATGGGAGCTGTTTTTT. Protein product: CSVSQGWELFF.

This chain links TRBV20-1 with TRBJ2-2; the match to TRBD2 covers 7 bases. The CDR3 spans 17 residues. The V gene's germline CDR1 is DFQATT and CDR2 SNEGSKA (reference sequence). The V segment lost 6 bases and the J segment 2 bases; nucleotides outside the gene matches: 15. The CDR3 loop is CSADRLAPTLNTGELFF. CDR3 sequence (DNA): TGCAGTGCAGATCGACTAGCTCCCACGCTAAACACCGGGGAGCTGTTTTTT.

This clonotype was counted a few times. The V and J genes are TRBV10-3 and TRBJ2-5, with 8 bases identical to TRBD1. In germline, CDR1 is ENHRY, CDR2 SYGVKD. The ends lost 10 bases at V and 4 bases at J; junction bases unmatched: 5. The CDR3 extends over 12 amino acids. The chain's CDR3 is CATRDRRETQYF. The CDR3 nucleotides are TGTGCCACCAGGGACAGGAGAGAGACCCAGTACTTC.

CDR3 in amino acids: CASSDDSYPYNEQFF. CDR3 nucleotide sequence: TGTGCCAGCAGCGACGACAGCTATCCCTACAATGAGCAGTTCTTC. The chain links TRBV6-2 or TRBV6-3 to TRBJ2-1; TRBD1 might be the D (5 bases). This CDR3 is 15 amino acids long. Trimming pared 6 bases from V and 2 bases from J, leaving 14 bases between. Germline CDR1 reads MNHEY; CDR2 reads SVGEGT.

This clonotype was picked up many times. V and J are TRBV20-1 and TRBJ2-1; possibly TRBD1 for D (5 bases). The CDR3 has 15 residues. The V end lost 0 bases, the J end lost 2 bases, and 11 bases lay between the germline ends. Per the germline V gene, CDR1 is DFQATT and CDR2 is SNEGSKA (reference sequence). The chain's CDR3 is CSAREGPGTYNEQFF. The CDR3 nucleotides are TGCAGTGCTAGAGAGGGGCCAGGGACCTACAATGAGCAGTTCTTC.

The genes are TRBV13 and TRBJ2-7; D tentatively reads TRBD1 or TRBD2 (5 bases each). Germline-derived CDR1 and CDR2 are PRHDT and FYEKMQ (reference sequence). This CDR3 is 15 amino acids long. With 4 bases removed from V and 0 bases from J, the gap between germline ends came to 13 bases. DNA for the CDR3: TGTGCCAGCAGCTGGGGAAGGGACGGCTCCTACGAGCAGTACTTC. It is translated as CASSWGRDGSYEQYF.

The V call is TRBV10-3, the J call TRBJ1-5; perhaps TRBD1 as D (6 bases). Germline V gene data show CDR1 as ENHRY and CDR2 as SYGVKD. The CDR3 extends over 15 amino acids. V dropped 3 bases and J dropped 4 bases, with 13 bases sitting between them. The CDR3 spells CAISEGGRENQPQHF. The CDR3 DNA follows: TGTGCCATCAGTGAAGGGGGGAGGGAGAATCAGCCCCAGCATTTT.

This clonotype appeared a few times. The chain has TRBV5-1 and TRBJ2-3; a possible D gene is TRBD2 (5 bases). This CDR3 has 14 residues. V shed 4 bases and J shed 2 bases, with 11 bases lying between them. Per germline, CDR1 SGHRS and CDR2 YFSETQ. DNA for the CDR3: TGCGCCAGCAGCCCCGGACTGCTCACAGATACGCAGTATTTT. Protein product: CASSPGLLTDTQYF.

This clonotype was seen only a few times. The chain recombines TRBV5-6 with TRBJ2-2, with 11 bases that match TRBD2. Germline values: CDR1 SGHDT, CDR2 YYEEEE. The CDR3 contains 16 residues. V lost 4 bases and J lost 3; bases outside the gene matches: 5. CDR3 nucleotide sequence: TGTGCCAGCAGCGATAGCGGGAGGGCCCACACCGGGGAGCTGTTTTTT. Translation: CASSDSGRAHTGELFF.

This clonotype was counted a few times. The chain uses TRBV12-3 or TRBV12-4 and TRBJ1-1; TRBD1 matches 8 bases. The CDR3 spans 14 residues. V lost 3 bases to trimming and J lost 5 bases; unmatched junction nucleotides: 5. CDR3 DNA: TGTGCCAGCAGTTTCGCAGGGGGCAGGACTGAAGCTTTCTTT. It codes for CASSFAGGRTEAFF.

This clonotype was found a few times. This chain links TRBV12-3 or TRBV12-4 with TRBJ2-7; D may be TRBD1 or TRBD2 (5 bases each). Trimming removed 7 bases from V and 6 bases from J, with 13 bases in between. The CDR3 sequence is 12 residues long. Here the CDR3 reads CASTGRAREQYF. CDR3 nucleotide sequence: TGTGCCAGCACAGGGAGAGCACGCGAGCAGTACTTC.

This clonotype turned up a few times. The V and J genes are TRBV5-1 and TRBJ2-1; TRBD2 aligns across 9 bases. The V gene end was trimmed by 3 bases and the J gene end by 4 bases; junction bases not matched to a gene: 17. The CDR3 length is 19 residues. In germline, CDR1 is SGHRS, CDR2 YFSETQ. CDR3 sequence: CASSSLIPVAGVHYNEQFF. The CDR3 nucleotides are TGCGCCAGCAGCTCGCTCATCCCCGTAGCGGGAGTACATTACAATGAGCAGTTCTTC.

This clonotype was detected only a few times. V is TRBV5-5 and J is TRBJ2-2, with D uncertain. The CDR3 is 14 amino acids. Per germline, CDR1 SGHKS and CDR2 YYEKEE (reference sequence). Trimming left V 2 bases short and J 6 bases short, with 11 bases between. The CDR3 is CASSLGLSPGELFF. The CDR3 DNA reads TGTGCCAGCAGCTTAGGGCTCTCACCCGGGGAGCTGTTTTTT.

This clonotype was seen once. CDR3 in amino acids: CASSVEGSPHNEQFF. The CDR3 region has the DNA TGTGCCAGCAGCGTAGAAGGGTCTCCACACAATGAGCAGTTCTTC. The V call is TRBV9, the J call TRBJ2-1; D gene ambiguous. Per germline, CDR1 SGDLS and CDR2 YYNGEE. The CDR3 length is 15 residues. V gave up 0 bases and J gave up 5 bases, with 12 bases separating them.

This clonotype was seen a handful of times. CDR3 loop: CASLGRTGYEQYF. The CDR3 region has the DNA TGTGCCAGCCTGGGGCGGACAGGCTACGAGCAGTACTTC. This chain uses TRBV7-9 with TRBJ2-7; 7 bases fit TRBD1. With 8 bases clipped from V and 3 bases from J, the junction kept 7 bases outside the gene matches. The CDR3 runs to 13 residues. Per the germline V gene, CDR1 is SEHNR and CDR2 is FQNEAQ (reference sequence).

The V gene is TRBV24-1, the J gene TRBJ2-1; the match to TRBD1 covers 8 bases. CDR3 length: 18 amino acids. The V and J ends lost 2 bases and 4 bases, in that order; junction bases with no gene match: 12. CDR1 is KGHDR and CDR2 is SFDVKD in the germline V gene. The CDR3 nucleotides read TGTGCCACCAGTGATTCTAACGACAGGGGTGGGAAATACAATGAGCAGTTCTTC. This translates into CATSDSNDRGGKYNEQFF.

The chain carries TRBV7-3 and TRBJ2-7; 8 bases line up with TRBD1. Germline V gene data show CDR1 as SGHTA and CDR2 as FQGTGA. CDR3 length: 13 amino acids. After removal of 4 bases from V and 3 bases from J, the junction contained 2 bases not matched to a gene. CDR3 nucleotide sequence: TGTGCCAGCAGCTCACAGGGGGGCTACGAGCAGTACTTC. Its protein product is CASSSQGGYEQYF.

Ten or more counts support this clonotype. One junction end does not reproduce the germline sequence, and a read error may be involved. The genes are TRBV4-2 and TRBJ2-3; D might be TRBD2 (5 bases). Germline loops: CDR1 LGHNA, CDR2 YNFKEQ. The CDR3 length is 17 residues. The CDR3 is CASRQDTASYVTDTQYF. The CDR3 region has the DNA TGTGCCAGCAGACAAGATACGGCTAGCTATGTCACAGATACGCAGTATTTT.

V and J are TRBV12-3 or TRBV12-4 and TRBJ2-3; D ambiguous. The CDR3 is 15 residues long. The V gene lost 2 bases and the J gene lost 4 bases, with 13 bases spanning the gap. CDR3 amino acids: CASSLRPPGPDTQYF. In DNA, the CDR3 is TGTGCCAGCAGTTTAAGGCCTCCTGGCCCAGATACGCAGTATTTT.

This clonotype was counted ten times or more. This chain connects TRBV24-1 to TRBJ2-5; tentatively, D is TRBD2 (5 bases). The V and J ends lost 4 bases and 2 bases respectively, with 22 bases between them. The CDR3 runs 18 residues. The germline gives CDR1 KGHDR, CDR2 SFDVKD. As DNA, the CDR3 is TGTGCCACCAGTGACCCAAGCGGAGACTTCTCCACTCAAGAGACCCAGTACTTC. It encodes CATSDPSGDFSTQETQYF.

CDR3 in DNA: TGTGCCAGCAGTGCGTACTCCGGGACAGGGCCCGGAGGGACCCAGTACTTC. It codes for CASSAYSGTGPGGTQYF. V gene TRBV12-3 or TRBV12-4 combines with J gene TRBJ2-5; 9 nucleotides match TRBD1. The V and J ends lost 5 bases and 7 bases, in that order; junction bases with no gene match: 17. The CDR3 covers 17 residues.